What follows describes a single T cell receptor (beta chain). The sample comes from a study of blood T cell repertoires in COVID-19. Assay: immunoSEQ multiplex PCR; the TCRdb copy retains only in-frame clones and omits some. The sample has hundreds of thousands of clones, about 83% seen once. Germline-derived CDR1 and CDR2 are SNHLY and FYNNEI. The V end was cut by 0 bases, the J end by 7 bases, with 19 bases between. CDR3 length equals 17 residues. The chain combines TRBV2 with TRBJ2-1; TRBD2 is a possible D gene (7 bases). The sample consisted of peripheral blood. The clonotype was recovered from a woman older than 75 with COVID-19, enrolled during active disease. The CDR3 DNA is TGTGCCAGCAGTGAAGCGAAAAGTGCGGGGGCCGGGAATGAGCAGTTCTTC. This translates into CASSEAKSAGAGNEQFF.